The clone carrying this T cell receptor beta chain occurred once. Its target is not known. A sample-barcoded 5' primer and a J-beta primer mix were used in a second PCR of about 6 to 12 cycles. The template-switch adaptor was a 5' adaptor with 12 random nucleotides. It tagged each cDNA molecule. CDR3-containing paired-end reads numbered at least 2.5 million in each sample. TCRdb re-derived calls from the 5' RACE reads in MiXCR, one entry per CDR3 protein. The repertoire holds about 1.5 million distinct CDR3 sequences, with under 55% as singletons. This sample was taken from a study of blood T cells in healthy people across ages. At the level of the study: T cells yielded about one barcoded beta molecule per two cells through template switching.

Study-wide points: Naive CD4+ cells and diversity were both higher in long-lived donors than in aged donors.

The V end lost 3 bases, the J end lost 4 bases, and 12 bases lay between the germline ends. The CDR3 length is 14 residues. Germline CDR1 LGHNA, CDR2 YSLEER. This chain links TRBV4-3 with TRBJ1-2; tentative D call: TRBD1 (5 bases). This receptor was taken from a woman between 18 and 29 years old in good health. Source material: blood. The CDR3 is CASSHAQGSYGYTF. For the CDR3, the DNA is TGCGCCAGCAGCCACGCCCAGGGATCCTATGGCTACACCTTC.